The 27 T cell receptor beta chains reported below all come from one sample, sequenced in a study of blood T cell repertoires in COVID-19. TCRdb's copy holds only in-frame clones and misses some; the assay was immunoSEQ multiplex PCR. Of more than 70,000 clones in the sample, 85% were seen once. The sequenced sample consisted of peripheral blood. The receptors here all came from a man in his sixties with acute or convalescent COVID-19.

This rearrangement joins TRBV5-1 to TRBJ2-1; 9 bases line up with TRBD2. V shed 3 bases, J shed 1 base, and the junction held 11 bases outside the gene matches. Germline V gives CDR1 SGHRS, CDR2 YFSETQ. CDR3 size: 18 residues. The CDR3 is CASSSSISLAGSYNEQFF. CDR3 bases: TGCGCCAGCAGCTCCTCCATAAGCCTAGCGGGGTCCTACAATGAGCAGTTCTTC.

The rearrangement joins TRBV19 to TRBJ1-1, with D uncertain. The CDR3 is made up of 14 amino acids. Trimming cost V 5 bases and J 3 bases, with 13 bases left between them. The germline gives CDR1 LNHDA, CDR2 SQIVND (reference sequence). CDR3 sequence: CASSPNLRDTEAFF. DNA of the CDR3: TGTGCCAGTAGTCCCAACTTGCGGGACACTGAAGCTTTCTTT.

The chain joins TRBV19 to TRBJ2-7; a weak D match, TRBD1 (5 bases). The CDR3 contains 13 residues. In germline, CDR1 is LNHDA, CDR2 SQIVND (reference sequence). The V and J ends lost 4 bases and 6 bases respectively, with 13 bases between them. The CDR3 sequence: CASSRTGVSEQYF. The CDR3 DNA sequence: TGTGCCAGTAGTAGAACAGGAGTCTCCGAGCAGTACTTC.

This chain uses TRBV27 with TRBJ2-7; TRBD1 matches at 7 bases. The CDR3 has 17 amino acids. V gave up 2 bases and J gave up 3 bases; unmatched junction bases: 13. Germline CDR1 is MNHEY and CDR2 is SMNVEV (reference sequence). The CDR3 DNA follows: TGTGCCAGCAGTTTACAAGTGGGCCAGGGGGTATTCTACGAGCAGTACTTC. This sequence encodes CASSLQVGQGVFYEQYF.

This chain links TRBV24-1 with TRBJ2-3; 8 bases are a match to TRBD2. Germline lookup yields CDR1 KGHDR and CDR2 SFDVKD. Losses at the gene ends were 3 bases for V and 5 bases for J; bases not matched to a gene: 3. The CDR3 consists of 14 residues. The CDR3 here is CATSDSRGGDTQYF. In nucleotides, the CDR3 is TGTGCCACCAGTGATAGCCGGGGGGGAGATACGCAGTATTTT.

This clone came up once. The CDR3 coding sequence is TGTGCCTGGAGTGTTGGGAGCGGCACAGATACGCAGTATTTT. Amino acids: CAWSVGSGTDTQYF. V and J are TRBV30 and TRBJ2-3; a weak D match, TRBD2 (5 bases). There are 14 residues in the CDR3. V gave up 0 bases and J gave up 1 base, with 8 bases separating them. The germline CDR1 and CDR2 sequences are GTSNPN and SVGIG (reference sequence).

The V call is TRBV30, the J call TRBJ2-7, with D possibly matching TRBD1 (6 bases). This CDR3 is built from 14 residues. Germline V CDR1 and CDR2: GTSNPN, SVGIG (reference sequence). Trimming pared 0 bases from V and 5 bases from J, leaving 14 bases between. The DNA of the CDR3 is TGTGCCTGGAGTGTAGGTACAGGGTGGCACGAGCAGTACTTC. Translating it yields CAWSVGTGWHEQYF.

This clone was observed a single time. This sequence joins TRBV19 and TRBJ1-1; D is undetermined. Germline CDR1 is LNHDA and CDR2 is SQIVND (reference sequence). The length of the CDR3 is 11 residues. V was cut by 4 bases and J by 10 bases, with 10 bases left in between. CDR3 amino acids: CASSNEFGAFF. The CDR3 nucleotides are TGTGCCAGTAGTAACGAGTTTGGAGCTTTCTTT.

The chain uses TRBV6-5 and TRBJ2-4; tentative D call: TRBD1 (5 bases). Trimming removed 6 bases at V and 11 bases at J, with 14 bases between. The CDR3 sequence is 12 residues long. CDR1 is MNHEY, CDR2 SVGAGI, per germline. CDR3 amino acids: CASRDTVAVQYF. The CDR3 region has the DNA TGTGCCAGCAGGGACACAGTCGCGGTTCAGTACTTC.

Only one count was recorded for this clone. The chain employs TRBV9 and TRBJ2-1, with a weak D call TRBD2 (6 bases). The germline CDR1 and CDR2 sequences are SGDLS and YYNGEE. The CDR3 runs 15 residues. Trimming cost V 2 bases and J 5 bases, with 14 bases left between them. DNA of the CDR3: TGTGCCAGCAGCGTGACTTCCGCGGGACACAATGAGCAGTTCTTC. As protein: CASSVTSAGHNEQFF.

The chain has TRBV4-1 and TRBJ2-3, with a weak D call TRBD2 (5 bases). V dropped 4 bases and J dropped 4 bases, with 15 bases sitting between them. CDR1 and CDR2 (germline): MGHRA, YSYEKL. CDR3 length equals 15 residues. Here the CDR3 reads CASSRGGGYADTQYF. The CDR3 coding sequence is TGCGCCAGCAGCCGCGGCGGCGGGTACGCAGATACGCAGTATTTT.

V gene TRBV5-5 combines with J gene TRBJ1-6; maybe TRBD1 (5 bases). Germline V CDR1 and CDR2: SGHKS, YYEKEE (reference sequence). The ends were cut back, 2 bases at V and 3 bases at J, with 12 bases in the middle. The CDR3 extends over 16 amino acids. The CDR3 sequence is CASSFLTDDYNSPLHF. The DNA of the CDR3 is TGTGCCAGCAGCTTCCTGACAGATGACTATAATTCACCCCTCCACTTT.

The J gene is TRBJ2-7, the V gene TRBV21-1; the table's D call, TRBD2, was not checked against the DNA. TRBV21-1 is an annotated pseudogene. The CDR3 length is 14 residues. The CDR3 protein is CASSHRVSRAEQYF. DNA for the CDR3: TGTGCCAGCAGCCACCGGGTTTCGAGGGCCGAGCAGTACTTC.

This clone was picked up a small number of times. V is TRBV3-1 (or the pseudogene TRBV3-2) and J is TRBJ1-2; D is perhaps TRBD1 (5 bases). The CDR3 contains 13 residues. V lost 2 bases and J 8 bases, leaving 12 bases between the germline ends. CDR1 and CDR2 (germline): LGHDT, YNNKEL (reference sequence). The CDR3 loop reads CASSQPRGYGYTF. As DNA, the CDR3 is TGTGCCAGCAGCCAACCTAGGGGCTACGGCTACACCTTC.

CDR3: CSVLGRGDTQYF. The CDR3 DNA follows: TGCAGCGTACTAGGGCGCGGGGATACGCAGTATTTT. The chain combines TRBV29-1 with TRBJ2-3; D is perhaps TRBD2 (5 bases). CDR1 is SQVTM, CDR2 ANQGSEA, per germline. Trimming took off 6 bases at V and 6 bases at J, with 13 bases between the two ends. The CDR3 runs 12 residues.

The CDR3 nucleotides are TGCGCCAGCAGCTCCGACCGCGGGACAGGGGGGACTGAAGCTTTCTTT. It translates to CASSSDRGTGGTEAFF. V is TRBV5-1 and J is TRBJ1-1, with 11 bases matching TRBD1. Looked up from germline, CDR1 is SGHRS and CDR2 is YFSETQ. After removal of 3 bases from V and 5 bases from J, the junction contained 9 bases not matched to a gene. There are 16 residues in the CDR3. Variable domain in full (rest from reference TRBV5-1 and TRBJ1-1): KAGVTQTPRYLIKTRGQQVTLSCSPISGHRSVSWYQQTPGQGLQFLFEYFSETQRNKGNFPGRFSGRQFSNSRSEMNVSTLELGDSALYLCASSSDRGTGGTEAFFGQGTRLTVV.

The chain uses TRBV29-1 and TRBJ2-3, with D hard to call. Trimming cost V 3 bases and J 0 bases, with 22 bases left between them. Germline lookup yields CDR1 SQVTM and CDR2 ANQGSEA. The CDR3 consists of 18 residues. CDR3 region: CSVDAIPGRHPSTDTQYF. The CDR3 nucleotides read TGCAGCGTTGACGCAATCCCCGGCAGGCACCCTAGCACAGATACGCAGTATTTT.

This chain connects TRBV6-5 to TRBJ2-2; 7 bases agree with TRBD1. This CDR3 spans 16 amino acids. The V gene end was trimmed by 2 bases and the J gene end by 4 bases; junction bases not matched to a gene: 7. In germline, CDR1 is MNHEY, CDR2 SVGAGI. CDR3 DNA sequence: TGTGCCAGCAGTTACGTTGGACAGGAGAGCACCGGGGAGCTGTTTTTT. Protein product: CASSYVGQESTGELFF.

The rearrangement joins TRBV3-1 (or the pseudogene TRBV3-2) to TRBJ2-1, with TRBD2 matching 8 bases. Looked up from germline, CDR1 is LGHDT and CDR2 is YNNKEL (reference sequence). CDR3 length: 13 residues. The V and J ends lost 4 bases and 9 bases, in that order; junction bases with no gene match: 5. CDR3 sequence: CASSPGLAGEQFF. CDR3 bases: TGTGCCAGCAGCCCCGGACTAGCCGGTGAGCAGTTCTTC.

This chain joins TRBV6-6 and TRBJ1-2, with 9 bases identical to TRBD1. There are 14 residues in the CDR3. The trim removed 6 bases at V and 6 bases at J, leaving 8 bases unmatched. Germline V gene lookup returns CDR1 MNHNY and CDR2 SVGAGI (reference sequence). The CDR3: CASRSGTGWDGYTF. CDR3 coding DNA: TGTGCCAGCAGATCCGGGACAGGGTGGGATGGCTACACCTTC.

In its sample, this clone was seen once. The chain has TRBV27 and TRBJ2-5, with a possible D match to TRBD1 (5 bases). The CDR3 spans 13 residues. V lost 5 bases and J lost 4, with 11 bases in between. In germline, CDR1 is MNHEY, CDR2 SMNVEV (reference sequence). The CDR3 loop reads CASSLRAAETQYF. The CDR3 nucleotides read TGTGCCAGCAGTCTCAGGGCAGCAGAGACCCAGTACTTC.

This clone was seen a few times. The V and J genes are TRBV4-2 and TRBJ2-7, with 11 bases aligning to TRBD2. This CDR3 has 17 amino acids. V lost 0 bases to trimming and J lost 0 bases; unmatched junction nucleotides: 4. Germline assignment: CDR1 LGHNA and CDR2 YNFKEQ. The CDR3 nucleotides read TGTGCCAGCAGCCAAGAAGCTAGCGGGGGGAGCTCCTACGAGCAGTACTTC. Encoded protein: CASSQEASGGSSYEQYF.

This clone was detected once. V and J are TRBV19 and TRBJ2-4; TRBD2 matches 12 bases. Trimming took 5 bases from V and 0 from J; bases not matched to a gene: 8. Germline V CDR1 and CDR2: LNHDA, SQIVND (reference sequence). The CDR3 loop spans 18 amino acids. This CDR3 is CASSVGLAGHLAKNIQYF. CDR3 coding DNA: TGTGCCAGTAGTGTCGGACTAGCGGGGCACCTAGCCAAAAACATTCAGTACTTC.

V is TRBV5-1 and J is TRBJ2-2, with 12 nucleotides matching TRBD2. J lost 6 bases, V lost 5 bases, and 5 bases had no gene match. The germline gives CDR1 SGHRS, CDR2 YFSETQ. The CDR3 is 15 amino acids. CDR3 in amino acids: CASRLLAGGAGELFF. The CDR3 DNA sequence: TGCGCCAGCAGACTTCTAGCGGGAGGGGCCGGGGAGCTGTTTTTT.

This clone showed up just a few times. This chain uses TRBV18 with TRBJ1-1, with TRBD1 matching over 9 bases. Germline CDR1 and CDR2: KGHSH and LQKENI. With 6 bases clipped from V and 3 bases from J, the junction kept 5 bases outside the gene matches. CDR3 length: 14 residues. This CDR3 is CASSPTGGDTEAFF. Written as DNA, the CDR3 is TGTGCCAGCTCCCCGACAGGGGGGGACACTGAAGCTTTCTTT.

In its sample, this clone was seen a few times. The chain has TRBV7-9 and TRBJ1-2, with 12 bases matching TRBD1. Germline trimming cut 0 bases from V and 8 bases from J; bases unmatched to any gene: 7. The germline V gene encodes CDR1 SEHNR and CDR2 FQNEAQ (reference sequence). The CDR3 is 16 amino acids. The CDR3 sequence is CASSLATGQGAQGYTF. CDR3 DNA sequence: TGTGCCAGCAGCTTAGCGACGGGACAGGGGGCGCAGGGCTACACCTTC.

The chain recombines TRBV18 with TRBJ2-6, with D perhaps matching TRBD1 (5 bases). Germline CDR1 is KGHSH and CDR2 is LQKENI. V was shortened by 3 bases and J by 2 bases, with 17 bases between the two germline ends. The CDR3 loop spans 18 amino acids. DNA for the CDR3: TGTGCCAGCTCACCCGCTACCAGGGTGATAGCTGGGGCCAACGTCCTGACTTTC. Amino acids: CASSPATRVIAGANVLTF.